The 25 T cell receptor beta chains below were found in one sample sequenced in a study of blood T cell repertoires in COVID-19. Only in-frame clones appear in the TCRdb table, and some are missing; sequencing was by immunoSEQ multiplex PCR. The table shows 300,000 to 450,000 clones, with more than 75% occurring only once. The source material was peripheral blood. These receptors originate from a human donor with acute or convalescent COVID-19. The donor label of this sample is uncertain.

This chain links TRBV10-3 with TRBJ1-4; the D gene is possibly TRBD1 (5 bases). There are 14 residues in the CDR3. Germline CDR1 ENHRY, CDR2 SYGVKD. Trimming pared 8 bases from V and 8 bases from J, leaving 18 bases between. This chain's CDR3 is CAIRQGPAEEKLFF. The CDR3 DNA reads as TGTGCCATCCGCCAGGGCCCCGCGGAAGAAAAACTGTTTTTT.

The chain combines TRBV6-5 with TRBJ2-1, with TRBD2 as a possible D gene (6 bases). CDR3 length equals 15 residues. Germline V gene sequence: CDR1 MNHEY, CDR2 SVGAGI. The V end lost 6 bases, the J end lost 2 bases, and 14 bases lay between the germline ends. CDR3: CASRYSGGPYNEQFF. As DNA, the CDR3 is TGTGCCAGCAGATATAGCGGAGGCCCCTACAATGAGCAGTTCTTC.

The chain recombines TRBV19 with TRBJ1-3; D remains unclear. Trimming removed 4 bases at V and 0 bases at J, with 7 bases between. This CDR3 region has 14 residues. Germline CDR1 LNHDA, CDR2 SQIVND (reference sequence). The CDR3 loop reads CASSRADSGNTIYF. For the CDR3, the DNA is TGTGCCAGTAGTAGGGCCGACTCTGGAAACACCATATATTTT.

This rearrangement joins TRBV28 to TRBJ2-1, with 11 bases identical to TRBD2. Germline CDR1 and CDR2: MDHEN and SYDVKM. Trimming cost V 3 bases and J 0 bases; bases outside gene matches: 4. This CDR3 has 17 amino acids. The CDR3 nucleotides read TGTGCCAGCAGTTTCCCGGGACTAGCGGACTCCTACAATGAGCAGTTCTTC. As protein: CASSFPGLADSYNEQFF.

The chain carries TRBV27 and TRBJ2-1, with 9 positions matching TRBD1. There are 15 residues in the CDR3. J gave up 5 bases and V 5 bases, and 7 bases lay outside the gene matches. Germline loops: CDR1 MNHEY, CDR2 SMNVEV (reference sequence). The CDR3 is CASSQQGASNNEQFF. The CDR3 nucleotides read TGTGCCAGCAGTCAACAGGGGGCAAGTAACAATGAGCAGTTCTTC.

Concerning this clone: This specimen includes other DNA sequences encoding the same CDR3. This chain links TRBV7-2 with TRBJ1-6; D perhaps matches TRBD1 (6 bases). The germline CDR1 and CDR2 sequences are SGHTA and FQGNSA. Trimming stripped 2 bases from V and 7 bases from J, with 6 bases between. The CDR3 sequence is 13 residues long. The DNA of the CDR3 is TGTGCCAGCAGCTTAACAGGGAATTCACCCCTCCACTTT. Protein: CASSLTGNSPLHF.

The gene calls are TRBV27 and TRBJ1-2, with TRBD1 matching over 8 bases. This CDR3 is built from 14 residues. V lost 2 bases and J lost 8; bases outside the gene matches: 7. CDR1 MNHEY and CDR2 SMNVEV come from the germline V gene (reference sequence). CDR3 region: CASSLEGQAGGYTF. The CDR3 bases are TGTGCCAGCAGTTTAGAGGGACAGGCCGGAGGCTACACCTTC.

This clone showed up just a few times. The chain uses TRBV9 and TRBJ2-1, with TRBD2 identical over 7 bases. Losses at the gene ends were 0 bases for V and 1 base for J; bases not matched to a gene: 4. This CDR3 comprises 16 residues. Germline CDR1 is SGDLS and CDR2 is YYNGEE. CDR3 sequence reads: CASSVEAGESYNEQFF. Written as DNA, the CDR3 is TGTGCCAGCAGCGTAGAGGCGGGGGAATCCTACAATGAGCAGTTCTTC. Supplemented by reference TRBV9 and TRBJ2-1, the full variable domain reads DSGVTQTPKHLITATGQRVTLRCSPRSGDLSVYWYQQSLDQGLQFLIQYYNGEERAKGNILERFSAQQFPDLHSELNLSSLELGDSALYFCASSVEAGESYNEQFFGPGTRLTVL.

The chain is built from TRBV10-1 and TRBJ1-1, with D tentatively TRBD1 (6 bases). Germline V gene lookup returns CDR1 WNHNN and CDR2 SYGVQD (reference sequence). The CDR3 totals 13 residues. Trimming removed 5 bases at V and 4 bases at J, with 11 bases between. Here the CDR3 DNA reads TGCGCCAGCAGTAGAAGGGGGTCCACTGAAGCTTTCTTT. This translates into CASSRRGSTEAFF.

The chain employs TRBV19 and TRBJ2-1; TRBD2 matches 9 bases. The CDR3 has 15 amino acids. V dropped 3 bases and J dropped 6; count of bases not matched to a gene: 6. Per germline, CDR1 LNHDA and CDR2 SQIVND (reference sequence). CDR3 residues: CASSIEEAGGNEQFF. The CDR3 nucleotides read TGTGCCAGTAGTATTGAGGAAGCGGGAGGCAATGAGCAGTTCTTC.

CDR3 protein: CSASLEVLGGEAFF. The CDR3 nucleotides read TGCAGTGCTAGTCTCGAAGTTCTGGGGGGAGAAGCTTTCTTT. This rearrangement joins TRBV20-1 to TRBJ1-1; TRBD1 might be the D (5 bases). Trimming stripped 3 bases from V and 8 bases from J, with 19 bases between. This CDR3 region has 14 residues. CDR1 and CDR2 (germline): DFQATT, SNEGSKA (reference sequence).

This clone was counted once. V gene TRBV5-1 combines with J gene TRBJ1-4, with 9 bases matching TRBD1. Losses at the gene ends were 4 bases for V and 8 bases for J; bases not matched to a gene: 15. Germline lookup yields CDR1 SGHRS and CDR2 YFSETQ. This CDR3 contains 17 residues. This CDR3 is CASSVGRQGVGKEKLFF. The CDR3 DNA follows: TGCGCCAGCAGCGTGGGACGACAGGGGGTAGGGAAGGAAAAACTGTTTTTT.

This chain links TRBV7-9 with TRBJ1-4; D may be TRBD1 (6 bases). Per the germline V gene, CDR1 is SEHNR and CDR2 is FQNEAQ (reference sequence). V shed 5 bases and J shed 0 bases, with 16 bases lying between them. CDR3 length: 17 residues. The CDR3 DNA follows: TGTGCCAGCAGCCGGGACACCCATTCGACAACTAATGAAAAACTGTTTTTT. Translation gives CASSRDTHSTTNEKLFF.

The rearrangement links TRBV7-9 to TRBJ1-1; no definite D call. The ends were cut back, 4 bases at V and 3 bases at J, with 3 bases in the middle. Germline-derived CDR1 and CDR2 are SEHNR and FQNEAQ (reference sequence). There are 11 residues in the CDR3. The CDR3 is CASSSDTEAFF. The CDR3 DNA sequence: TGTGCCAGCAGCTCGGACACTGAAGCTTTCTTT.

This rearrangement joins TRBV29-1 to TRBJ2-7; D is perhaps TRBD2 (6 bases). V shed 6 bases and J shed 1 base, with 16 bases lying between them. The CDR3 sequence is 14 residues long. Germline CDR1 SQVTM, CDR2 ANQGSEA. This CDR3 is CSVAGYPLSYEQYF. As DNA, the CDR3 is TGCAGCGTGGCGGGGTACCCCCTATCCTACGAGCAGTACTTC.

The chain has TRBV6-5 and TRBJ2-5; 7 bases map to TRBD1. CDR1 and CDR2 from the germline V gene are MNHEY and SVGAGI. Trimming took 2 bases from V and 4 from J; bases not matched to a gene: 1. CDR3 length equals 13 residues. The CDR3, as DNA: TGTGCCAGCAGTTACCGGGACAGAGAGACCCAGTACTTC. Its protein is CASSYRDRETQYF.

The chain uses TRBV29-1 and TRBJ2-1; possibly TRBD1 for D (5 bases). CDR1 SQVTM and CDR2 ANQGSEA come from the germline V gene. CDR3 length equals 14 residues. V lost 2 bases, J lost 0 bases, and 8 bases lay in between. The CDR3 reads CSVELTASYNEQFF. CDR3 in DNA: TGCAGCGTTGAACTGACAGCCTCCTACAATGAGCAGTTCTTC.

This chain uses TRBV7-2 with TRBJ2-1; 9 bases align to TRBD1. The J segment lost 7 bases and the V segment lost 1 base, leaving 5 bases of the junction unmatched. This CDR3 spans 15 amino acids. In germline, CDR1 is SGHTA, CDR2 FQGNSA. CDR3 protein: CASSLVGTGLNEQFF. The CDR3 DNA is TGTGCCAGCAGCTTAGTTGGGACAGGGCTGAATGAGCAGTTCTTC.

CDR3 nucleotides: TGTGCCACCAGGGGGACAGGGACCGCTGGCTACACCTTC. Residues: CATRGTGTAGYTF. The genes are TRBV24-1 and TRBJ1-2; TRBD1 matches 9 bases. The length of the CDR3 is 13 residues. Germline CDR1 is KGHDR and CDR2 is SFDVKD. J was trimmed by 7 bases and V by 7 bases; bases with no gene match: 6.

This clone came up once. The rearrangement links TRBV6-4 to TRBJ1-6; tentatively, D is TRBD1 (5 bases). With 6 bases removed from V and 5 bases from J, the gap between germline ends came to 11 bases. CDR3 length: 14 residues. CDR1 MRHNA and CDR2 SNTAGT come from the germline V gene. CDR3 region: CASSRTGDNSPLHF. Written as DNA, the CDR3 is TGTGCCAGCAGCCGTACGGGGGATAATTCACCCCTCCACTTT.

The chain links TRBV10-3 to TRBJ2-3; 10 positions match TRBD2. The CDR3 covers 15 residues. The germline gives CDR1 ENHRY, CDR2 SYGVKD. Trimming took 11 bases from V and 3 from J; bases not matched to a gene: 11. The CDR3 spells CASRGLAGVTDTQYF. The CDR3 region has the DNA TGTGCCTCCAGGGGCCTAGCGGGAGTTACAGATACGCAGTATTTT.

The chain uses TRBV6-1 and TRBJ2-7, with 7 bases matching TRBD1. The CDR3 totals 15 residues. The germline V gene encodes CDR1 MNHNS and CDR2 SASEGT. V lost 2 bases and J lost 2; bases outside the gene matches: 6. The CDR3 nucleotides read TGTGCCAGCAGTGAATGGCAGGGGGAAGCCTACGAGCAGTACTTC. Residues: CASSEWQGEAYEQYF.

About this clone: A junction boundary mismatches the germline segment, possibly from a read error. The genes are TRBV20-1 and TRBJ1-1, with D possibly TRBD1 on 5 matching bases. This CDR3 is built from 11 residues. The germline V gene encodes CDR1 DFQATT and CDR2 SNEGSKA (reference sequence). CDR3 loop: CSASTVYRGSF. In DNA, the CDR3 is TGCAGTGCCTCCACTGTTTACCGGGGGTCCTTT.

The CDR3 sequence is CASSESRTGPVLTF. CDR3 nucleotides: TGCGCCAGCAGTGAGTCCCGGACAGGTCCCGTCCTGACTTTC. This rearrangement joins TRBV10-1 to TRBJ2-6, with 7 bases matching TRBD1. V trimming: 0 bases; J trimming: 12 bases; junction bases outside the gene matches: 5. This CDR3 has 14 residues. Looked up from germline, CDR1 is WNHNN and CDR2 is SYGVQD (reference sequence).

V is TRBV18 and J is TRBJ1-1; 7 nucleotides align to TRBD1. The J segment lost 5 bases and the V segment lost 2 bases, leaving 8 bases of the junction unmatched. CDR1 KGHSH and CDR2 LQKENI come from the germline V gene. The CDR3 contains 15 residues. The DNA for the CDR3 is TGTGCCAGCTCACCATCCGACAGGGTCGGAACTGAAGCTTTCTTT. Translating it yields CASSPSDRVGTEAFF.